This T cell receptor beta chain comes out of a study of post-analysis software for immune sequencing data. Whole-study findings and limits: TRBV segments more frequent in patients than in controls numbered roughly 5 and included TRBV5-6, TRBV5-1 and TRBV20-1.

Germline V gives CDR1 SGHDN, CDR2 FVKESK. The CDR3 totals 18 residues. V trimming: 0 bases; J trimming: 1 base; junction bases outside the gene matches: 6. Tagging with unique molecular identifiers was a feature of the TCR beta cDNA libraries. TCRdb called the PCR reads again in MiXCR, with one record for every CDR3 protein. The sample contains roughly 730,000 distinct CDR3 sequences, roughly 30% of which appear only once. In the case of this clonotype: The target antigen is unknown.

The sequencing sample was made of blood. The TCR sequence derives from a girl between 10 and 17 years old with multiple sclerosis. This chain uses TRBV14 with TRBJ2-3; 11 nucleotides agree with TRBD2. The CDR3 DNA reads TGTGCCAGCAGCCAAGATTTTGCGGGACTAGCGGGCACAGATACGCAGTATTTT. This codes for CASSQDFAGLAGTDTQYF.